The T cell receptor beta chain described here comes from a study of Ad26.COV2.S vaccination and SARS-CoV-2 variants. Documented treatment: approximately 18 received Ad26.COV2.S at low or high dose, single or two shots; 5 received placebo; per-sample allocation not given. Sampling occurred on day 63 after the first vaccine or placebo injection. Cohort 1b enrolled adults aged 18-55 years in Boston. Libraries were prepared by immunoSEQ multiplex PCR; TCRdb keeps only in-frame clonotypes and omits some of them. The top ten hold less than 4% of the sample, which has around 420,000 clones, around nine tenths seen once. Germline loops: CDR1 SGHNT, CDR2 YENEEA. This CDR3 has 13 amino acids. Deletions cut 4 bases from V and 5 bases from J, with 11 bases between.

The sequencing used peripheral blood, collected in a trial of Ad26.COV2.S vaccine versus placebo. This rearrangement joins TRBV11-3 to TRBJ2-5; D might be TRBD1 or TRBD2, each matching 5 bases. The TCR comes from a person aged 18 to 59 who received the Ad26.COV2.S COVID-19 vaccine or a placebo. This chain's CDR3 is CASSSGATETQYF. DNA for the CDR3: TGTGCCAGCAGCTCCGGGGCAACGGAGACCCAGTACTTC.